This T cell receptor beta chain stems from a study of cytomegalovirus exposure and HLA in healthy donors. Study conclusions and caveats: Earlier analysis found most TCR beta V segments productive about 87% or about 30% of the time. Among immune exposure information, only CMV serostatus was available. Later analysis demonstrated an association between a missense DCLRE1C variant and TCR beta V- and J-gene trimming. After further analysis at a later stage, under 20,000 TCR beta sequences were associated with HLA alleles at 0.05 false discovery rate.

Both 60 Vbeta primers and 13 Jbeta primers went into the PCR. The table came from immunoSEQ multiplex PCR; TCRdb's copy has only in-frame clones and leaves some out. This sample yields under 140,000 clones, of which about four fifths are seen a single time; less than 3% belongs to the top ten. This clone was picked up one time. Antigen specificity is unknown. The germline gives CDR1 LNHDA, CDR2 SQIVND (reference sequence). V shed 7 bases and J shed 2 bases, with 17 bases lying between them. The CDR3 runs to 15 residues. This TCR was sampled from a woman aged 60-75 years in good health and CMV-seropositive. The rearrangement uses TRBV19 and TRBJ1-2; D might be TRBD1 (5 bases). Source material: PBMCs. CDR3 protein: CASTPLSTGNYGYTF. In nucleotides, the CDR3 is TGTGCCAGTACCCCACTTTCCACAGGCAACTATGGCTACACCTTC. Drawing the rest from reference TRBV19 and TRBJ1-2, the complete variable domain is DGGITQSPKYLFRKEGQNVTLSCEQNLNHDAMYWYRQDPGQGLRLIYYSQIVNDFQKGDIAEGYSVSREKKESFPLTVTSAQKNPTAFYLCASTPLSTGNYGYTFGSGTRLTVV.